These T cell receptor beta chains were read from a single sample in a study of blood T cell repertoires in COVID-19. Assay: immunoSEQ multiplex PCR; the TCRdb copy retains only in-frame clones and omits some. The sample lists some 87,000 clones, 60% to 85% occurring once. Source material: peripheral blood. The receptors shown here come from a human donor in a cohort sampled during active COVID-19. Each CDR3 is given with its conserved first and last residue. Fields, in order: D gene, V gene, CDR3 length, clone size, J gene, CDR3 protein, CDR3 DNA. The D gene is left open where the match is weak. Some rows have no size entry. The others give once, few or many, or a class for an expanded clone.

d_call: TRBD2
v_call: TRBV5-1
cdr3_length: 17
clone_size: -
j_call: TRBJ2-5
cdr3_aa: CASSLGVLAGRGETQYF
cdr3_nt: TGCGCCAGCAGCTTGGGAGTACTAGCGGGGCGAGGGGAGACCCAGTACTTC

d_call: TRBD1
v_call: TRBV3-1/TRBV3-2
cdr3_length: 12
clone_size: -
j_call: TRBJ1-1
cdr3_aa: CASRGTATEAFF
cdr3_nt: TGTGCCAGCAGGGGGACAGCCACTGAAGCTTTCTTT

d_call: TRBD2
v_call: TRBV3-1/TRBV3-2
cdr3_length: 16
clone_size: -
j_call: TRBJ2-3
cdr3_aa: CASSLTSGRGPDTQYF
cdr3_nt: TGTGCCAGCAGCCTTACTAGCGGGAGGGGCCCCGATACGCAGTATTTT

d_call: -
v_call: TRBV7-9
cdr3_length: 16
clone_size: -
j_call: TRBJ2-3
cdr3_aa: CASSLVGGGGGDTQYF
cdr3_nt: TGTGCCAGCAGCTTAGTCGGAGGGGGCGGAGGGGATACGCAGTATTTT

d_call: -
v_call: TRBV2
cdr3_length: 15
clone_size: -
j_call: TRBJ1-3
cdr3_aa: CASSSDNRDGNTIYF
cdr3_nt: TGTGCCAGCAGTTCGGACAACAGGGATGGAAACACCATATATTTT

d_call: -
v_call: TRBV19
cdr3_length: 15
clone_size: -
j_call: TRBJ1-2
cdr3_aa: CASSISPGENYGYTF
cdr3_nt: TGTGCCAGTAGTATATCCCCAGGGGAAAACTATGGCTACACCTTC

d_call: -
v_call: TRBV6-5
cdr3_length: 13
clone_size: -
j_call: TRBJ2-3
cdr3_aa: CASGGDSTDTQYF
cdr3_nt: TGTGCCAGCGGCGGGGATAGCACAGATACGCAGTATTTT

d_call: -
v_call: TRBV16
cdr3_length: 15
clone_size: -
j_call: TRBJ1-1
cdr3_aa: CASSPTGRGNTEAFF
cdr3_nt: TGTGCCAGCAGCCCTACAGGGCGAGGGAACACTGAAGCTTTCTTT

d_call: -
v_call: TRBV3-1/TRBV3-2
cdr3_length: 18
clone_size: once
j_call: TRBJ2-6
cdr3_aa: CASSQEAADFSGANVLTF
cdr3_nt: TGTGCCAGCAGCCAAGAGGCGGCGGATTTCTCTGGGGCCAACGTCCTGACTTTC

d_call: -
v_call: TRBV4-2
cdr3_length: 16
clone_size: -
j_call: TRBJ2-7
cdr3_aa: CASSQDGIQGRDEQYF
cdr3_nt: TGTGCCAGCAGCCAAGACGGTATACAGGGTCGCGACGAGCAGTACTTC

d_call: -
v_call: TRBV18
cdr3_length: 14
clone_size: -
j_call: TRBJ1-2
cdr3_aa: CASSEDSGYNGYTF
cdr3_nt: TGTGCCAGCTCAGAGGACAGCGGATATAATGGCTACACCTTC

d_call: -
v_call: TRBV5-6
cdr3_length: 15
clone_size: -
j_call: TRBJ1-2
cdr3_aa: CASSLEGWLNYGYTF
cdr3_nt: TGTGCCAGCAGCTTGGAGGGGTGGCTTAACTATGGCTACACCTTC

d_call: TRBD1
v_call: TRBV6-1
cdr3_length: 16
clone_size: -
j_call: TRBJ1-2
cdr3_aa: CASSVYPGTANYGYTF
cdr3_nt: TGTGCCAGCAGTGTCTATCCCGGGACAGCCAACTATGGCTACACCTTC

d_call: TRBD1
v_call: TRBV14
cdr3_length: 14
clone_size: -
j_call: TRBJ2-5
cdr3_aa: CASSQMGTEETQYF
cdr3_nt: TGTGCCAGCAGCCAAATGGGGACAGAAGAGACCCAGTACTTC

d_call: -
v_call: TRBV30
cdr3_length: 13
clone_size: -
j_call: TRBJ1-3
cdr3_aa: CALDSYSGNTIYF
cdr3_nt: TGTGCCTTGGACAGTTACTCTGGAAACACCATATATTTT

d_call: TRBD1
v_call: TRBV7-9
cdr3_length: 15
clone_size: -
j_call: TRBJ1-2
cdr3_aa: CASSLRIGTVQSYTF
cdr3_nt: TGTGCCAGCAGCCTCCGGATCGGGACAGTTCAGAGCTACACCTTC

d_call: -
v_call: TRBV11-3
cdr3_length: 15
clone_size: -
j_call: TRBJ1-1
cdr3_aa: CASSLERGLDTEAFF
cdr3_nt: TGTGCCAGCAGCTTAGAACGCGGGTTGGACACTGAAGCTTTCTTT

d_call: -
v_call: TRBV4-1
cdr3_length: 16
clone_size: -
j_call: TRBJ1-2
cdr3_aa: CASSHPEGGSNYGYTF
cdr3_nt: TGCGCCAGCAGCCATCCAGAAGGAGGCAGTAACTATGGCTACACCTTC